This T cell receptor beta chain was sequenced during a study of cytomegalovirus exposure and HLA in healthy donors. Researchers ran the PCR with 60 Vbeta and 13 Jbeta primers. The data were produced by immunoSEQ multiplex PCR, yet TCRdb's version contains in-frame clones alone and is incomplete. The sample lists fewer than 200,000 clones; 65% to 85% were seen once. As concerns this clone: What it binds is unknown.

Study results and caveats: A few CMV-associated chains proved CMV antigen-specific in vitro. Prior analysis indicated that the majority of TCR beta V segments exhibited productivity approximately 90% or approximately 30% of the time.

V dropped 0 bases and J dropped 14 bases, with 12 bases sitting between them. Germline-derived CDR1 and CDR2 are LGHNA and YNFKEQ. The CDR3 has 12 residues. Each donor's status was that of a healthy bone marrow donor. This chain connects TRBV4-2 to TRBJ2-3, with no clear D. This receptor was taken from a woman aged 45-65 years in good health and CMV-seropositive. The specimen sequenced was PBMCs. The CDR3 sequence: CASSQDPVRVYF. The DNA for the CDR3 is TGTGCCAGCAGCCAAGATCCCGTCCGGGTGTATTTT.